Following are 27 T cell receptor beta chains from one sample sequenced in a study of blood T cell repertoires in COVID-19 (dated by TCRdb to between 2020 and 2021). Library preparation employed the immunoSEQ multiplex PCR assay. TCRdb retrieved this table from immuneACCESS and kept in-frame rearrangements only. Not all clones are present; in checked studies, unresolved V genes account for under half, and no reason is known for the remainder. Counted in this sample were tens of thousands of clones; just over 85% of them appeared once. The ten largest clones add up to less than 45% of the sample. The sample taken for sequencing was peripheral blood. The receptors were sampled from a human donor in a cohort sampled during active COVID-19.

The chain links TRBV6-5 to TRBJ1-2; D possibly corresponds to TRBD1 (5 bases). The CDR3 loop spans 13 amino acids. Trimming cost V 0 bases and J 6 bases, with 8 bases left between them. CDR1 and CDR2 from the germline V gene are MNHEY and SVGAGI. The CDR3: CASSYSGRDGYTF. The CDR3, as DNA: TGTGCCAGCAGTTACTCGGGCAGGGATGGCTACACCTTC.

This clone came up once. The V gene is TRBV11-3, the J gene TRBJ2-3; 9 bases are shared with TRBD1. The ends lost 2 bases at V and 4 bases at J; junction bases unmatched: 10. The CDR3 extends over 17 amino acids. In germline, CDR1 is SGHNT, CDR2 YENEEA. CDR3 sequence reads: CASSLRQGGQVADTQYF. In nucleotides, the CDR3 is TGTGCCAGCAGCTTACGACAGGGGGGACAGGTCGCAGATACGCAGTATTTT.

This chain joins TRBV7-2 and TRBJ2-2, with D perhaps matching TRBD1 (6 bases). V lost 5 bases and J 8 bases, leaving 12 bases between the germline ends. Germline V gene data show CDR1 as SGHTA and CDR2 as FQGNSA. The CDR3 extends over 13 amino acids. The CDR3: CASSVDRPGELFF. DNA for the CDR3: TGTGCCAGCAGCGTCGACAGGCCGGGGGAGCTGTTTTTT.

This chain links TRBV2 with TRBJ1-1; TRBD1 matches 8 bases. The CDR3 is made up of 14 amino acids. V lost 2 bases and J lost 1; bases outside the gene matches: 0. CDR1 is SNHLY and CDR2 is FYNNEI in the germline V gene. DNA of the CDR3: TGTGCCAGCAGTGAACAGGGGGCGAACACTGAAGCTTTCTTT. Protein product: CASSEQGANTEAFF.

This chain connects TRBV27 to TRBJ2-1, with 12 bases matching TRBD2. This CDR3 comprises 16 residues. CDR1 MNHEY and CDR2 SMNVEV come from the germline V gene (reference sequence). V lost 5 bases to trimming and J lost 9 bases; unmatched junction nucleotides: 11. CDR3 nucleotide sequence: TGTGCCAGCAGTCACCGACTAGCGGGAGTCCCTACTGAGCAGTTCTTC. It yields the protein CASSHRLAGVPTEQFF.

The rearrangement uses TRBV7-2 and TRBJ2-2; the match to TRBD2 covers 8 bases. V dropped 3 bases and J dropped 6; count of bases not matched to a gene: 6. Per germline, CDR1 SGHTA and CDR2 FQGNSA. The CDR3 has 15 residues. CDR3 DNA: TGTGCCAGCAGCTTCGGGGGGGGCGGGGCCGGGGAGCTGTTTTTT. Translating it yields CASSFGGGGAGELFF.

Only one count was recorded for this clone. The rearrangement links TRBV12-3 or TRBV12-4 to TRBJ2-5; D ambiguous. CDR3 size: 13 residues. V shed 7 bases and J shed 0 bases, with 9 bases lying between them. The DNA of the CDR3 is TGTGCCAGCACCCTATCGTACCAAGAGACCCAGTACTTC. Translating it yields CASTLSYQETQYF.

The rearrangement links TRBV7-3 to TRBJ2-7; D is unclear. Trimming left V 1 base short and J 2 bases short, with 12 bases between. Per germline, CDR1 SGHTA and CDR2 FQGTGA. This CDR3 has 15 amino acids. CDR3 in amino acids: CASSLRAVSTYEQYF. The CDR3 bases are TGTGCCAGCAGCTTAAGGGCAGTTTCGACCTACGAGCAGTACTTC.

V and J are TRBV19 and TRBJ2-2, with 11 bases identical to TRBD2. The CDR3 runs 16 residues. Germline loops: CDR1 LNHDA, CDR2 SQIVND (reference sequence). Germline trimming cut 6 bases from V and 6 bases from J; bases unmatched to any gene: 9. CDR3 loop: CASSHRTSGSPGELFF. CDR3 nucleotide sequence: TGTGCCAGTAGCCACCGTACTAGCGGGAGTCCCGGGGAGCTGTTTTTT.

The chain employs TRBV6-5 and TRBJ1-1, with 9 bases matching TRBD1. Per germline, CDR1 MNHEY and CDR2 SVGAGI. The CDR3 is 13 residues long. With V trimmed by 6 bases and J by 5 bases, 4 bases remained unmatched. The DNA for the CDR3 is TGTGCCAGCAGCCTGACAGGGGGAACTGAAGCTTTCTTT. This codes for CASSLTGGTEAFF.

The table lists this clone with a few counts. The rearrangement uses TRBV7-2 and TRBJ1-1; tentative D call: TRBD1 (5 bases). Germline lookup yields CDR1 SGHTA and CDR2 FQGNSA. Trimming stripped 11 bases from V and 7 bases from J, with 14 bases between. The CDR3 runs 11 residues. The CDR3 region is CAVGAGGEAFF. DNA of the CDR3: TGTGCCGTAGGTGCCGGGGGTGAAGCTTTCTTT. Together with reference TRBV7-2 and TRBJ1-1, the CDR3 gives the full variable domain: GAGVSQSPSNKVTEKGKDVELRCDPISGHTALYWYRQSLGQGLEFLIYFQGNSAPDKSGLPSDRFSAERTGGSVSTLTIQRTQQEDSAVYLCAVGAGGEAFFGQGTRLTVV.

The chain recombines TRBV2 with TRBJ1-4; 10 bases are a match to TRBD1. The CDR3 is made up of 17 amino acids. V shed 3 bases, J shed 8 bases, and the junction held 12 bases outside the gene matches. Germline CDR1 and CDR2: SNHLY and FYNNEI. The CDR3 DNA follows: TGTGCCAGCAGTGATACGAGCCTGACAGGGGGCATAGAAAAACTGTTTTTT. Translating it yields CASSDTSLTGGIEKLFF.

This chain connects TRBV3-1 (or the pseudogene TRBV3-2) to TRBJ1-2, with D perhaps matching TRBD1 (5 bases). There are 14 residues in the CDR3. Trimming took off 1 base at V and 5 bases at J, with 11 bases between the two ends. From germline, CDR1 is LGHDT and CDR2 YNNKEL (reference sequence). The DNA of the CDR3 is TGTGCCAGCAGCCAAGCTGTGGCAGGGTATGGCTACACCTTC. Its protein is CASSQAVAGYGYTF.

CDR3 DNA sequence: TGTGCCAGCATACGGGATCTAGCCGCCGCCCCGGAGTTCTTC. Protein: CASIRDLAAAPEFF. The V and J genes are TRBV2 and TRBJ2-1; tentative D call: TRBD2 (5 bases). CDR3 length: 14 amino acids. The V end was cut by 7 bases, the J end by 14 bases, with 24 bases between. CDR1 SNHLY and CDR2 FYNNEI come from the germline V gene.

The genes are TRBV3-1 (or the pseudogene TRBV3-2) and TRBJ2-3, with TRBD2 as a possible D gene (5 bases). The CDR3 runs 14 residues. Deletions cut 1 base from V and 4 bases from J, with 9 bases between. Per the germline V gene, CDR1 is LGHDT and CDR2 is YNNKEL (reference sequence). The CDR3 spells CASSQVGIADTQYF. CDR3 in DNA: TGTGCCAGCAGCCAAGTCGGGATAGCAGATACGCAGTATTTT.

The J gene is TRBJ2-5, the V gene TRBV7-2; a possible D gene is TRBD1 (5 bases). Germline loops: CDR1 SGHTA, CDR2 FQGNSA. This CDR3 is 14 amino acids long. V shed 0 bases and J shed 4 bases, with 9 bases lying between them. DNA for the CDR3: TGTGCCAGCAGCTTAGCCGTGGGGCGAGAGACCCAGTACTTC. As protein: CASSLAVGRETQYF.

This chain connects TRBV5-1 to TRBJ2-2; TRBD1 matches 10 bases. Germline CDR1 and CDR2: SGHRS and YFSETQ. This CDR3 contains 15 residues. Unmatched junction bases numbered 2, after V lost 4 bases and J lost 2 bases. The CDR3 loop is CASSRTGGNTGELFF. In DNA, the CDR3 is TGCGCCAGCAGCCGGACAGGGGGTAACACCGGGGAGCTGTTTTTT. Together with reference TRBV5-1 and TRBJ2-2, the CDR3 gives the full variable domain: KAGVTQTPRYLIKTRGQQVTLSCSPISGHRSVSWYQQTPGQGLQFLFEYFSETQRNKGNFPGRFSGRQFSNSRSEMNVSTLELGDSALYLCASSRTGGNTGELFFGEGSRLTVL.

The chain is built from TRBV7-9 and TRBJ2-4; D gene uncertain. Trimming left V 3 bases short and J 8 bases short, with 17 bases between. The CDR3 runs to 15 residues. Germline-derived CDR1 and CDR2 are SEHNR and FQNEAQ (reference sequence). CDR3 DNA sequence: TGTGCCAGCAGCTTGGCCGGGTTGAGCCGCGACATTCAGTACTTC. This gives the protein CASSLAGLSRDIQYF. The complete variable domain, with remaining parts taken from reference TRBV7-9 and TRBJ2-4, reads DTGVSQNPRHKITKRGQNVTFRCDPISEHNRLYWYRQTLGQGPEFLTYFQNEAQLEKSRLLSDRFSAERPKGSFSTLEIQRTEQGDSAMYLCASSLAGLSRDIQYFGAGTRLSVL.

The rearrangement uses TRBV3-1 (or the pseudogene TRBV3-2) and TRBJ1-5; D is unresolved. V was shortened by 1 base and J by 7 bases, with 14 bases between the two germline ends. Germline lookup yields CDR1 LGHDT and CDR2 YNNKEL (reference sequence). The CDR3 is 15 amino acids. For the CDR3, the DNA is TGTGCCAGCAGCCAAGGTATTACGAGTCCGCAGCCCCAGCATTTT. Its translation: CASSQGITSPQPQHF.

The V and J genes are TRBV20-1 and TRBJ1-1; possible D gene TRBD1, 6 bases. V gave up 3 bases and J gave up 1 base, with 15 bases separating them. The CDR3 runs 15 residues. CDR1 DFQATT and CDR2 SNEGSKA come from the germline V gene (reference sequence). CDR3 nucleotides: TGCAGTGCTAGTGGCTGGGGGCAGGGGAACACTGAAGCTTTCTTT. This sequence encodes CSASGWGQGNTEAFF.

In this sample, this clone turned up once. J is TRBJ2-1 and V is TRBV2, with no clear D. Looked up from germline, CDR1 is SNHLY and CDR2 is FYNNEI. Trimming took 8 bases from V and 7 from J, leaving 18 bases between them. The CDR3 extends over 14 amino acids. DNA for the CDR3: TGTGCCAGCCGTGGGCAGTCAACCTTAAATGAGCAGTTCTTC. Translated: CASRGQSTLNEQFF.

The chain links TRBV6-6 to TRBJ1-1; D might be TRBD1 (5 bases). V lost 0 bases and J lost 4, with 9 bases in between. The CDR3 loop spans 14 amino acids. CDR1 and CDR2 (germline): MNHNY, SVGAGI (reference sequence). Here the CDR3 reads CASSYSTEATEAFF. For the CDR3, the DNA is TGTGCCAGCAGTTACTCGACAGAAGCCACTGAAGCTTTCTTT.

The chain links TRBV11-2 to TRBJ2-1; D perhaps matches TRBD2 (6 bases). Germline CDR1 is SGHAT and CDR2 is FQNNGV. The CDR3 runs 16 residues. Between the trimmed V and J ends, which lost 2 bases and 9 bases, there was a span of 20 bases. The CDR3: CASSLLASVSPSEQFF. CDR3 nucleotide sequence: TGTGCCAGCAGCTTACTTGCTAGCGTGTCTCCTAGTGAGCAGTTCTTC.

This rearrangement joins TRBV27 to TRBJ1-6; D uncertain. V gave up 1 base and J gave up 0 bases, with 7 bases separating them. The CDR3 loop spans 16 amino acids. Germline loops: CDR1 MNHEY, CDR2 SMNVEV (reference sequence). CDR3 region: CASSLFPLSYNSPLHF. The CDR3 region has the DNA TGTGCCAGCAGTTTATTCCCCCTCTCCTATAATTCACCCCTCCACTTT.

This sequence joins TRBV4-2 and TRBJ2-7; 8 bases map to TRBD1. J gave up 0 bases and V 3 bases, and 4 bases lay outside the gene matches. The CDR3 runs to 15 residues. Germline values: CDR1 LGHNA, CDR2 YNFKEQ. CDR3 sequence (DNA): TGTGCCAGCAGCCATGGACAGGGAGGCTCCTACGAGCAGTACTTC. This translates into CASSHGQGGSYEQYF.

The chain combines TRBV7-3 with TRBJ2-3, with D perhaps TRBD2 (5 bases). Germline CDR1 and CDR2: SGHTA and FQGTGA. The CDR3 spans 15 residues. Trimming stripped 1 base from V and 4 bases from J, with 12 bases between. For the CDR3, the DNA is TGTGCCAGCAGCTTAATGGGGAGCAGCGCAGATACGCAGTATTTT. This sequence encodes CASSLMGSSADTQYF. Drawing the rest from reference TRBV7-3 and TRBJ2-3, the complete variable domain is GAGVSQTPSNKVTEKGKYVELRCDPISGHTALYWYRQSLGQGPEFLIYFQGTGAADDSGLPNDRFFAVRPEGSVSTLKIQRTERGDSAVYLCASSLMGSSADTQYFGPGTRLTVL.

The chain is built from TRBV5-1 and TRBJ2-7, with TRBD1 identical over 11 bases. The germline V gene has CDR1 SGHRS and CDR2 YFSETQ. The CDR3 is made up of 15 amino acids. The trim removed 0 bases at V and 6 bases at J, leaving 5 bases unmatched. The CDR3 DNA sequence: TGCGCCAGCAGCTTGGACGGGACAGGGGGGACCGAGCAGTACTTC. Translated: CASSLDGTGGTEQYF.